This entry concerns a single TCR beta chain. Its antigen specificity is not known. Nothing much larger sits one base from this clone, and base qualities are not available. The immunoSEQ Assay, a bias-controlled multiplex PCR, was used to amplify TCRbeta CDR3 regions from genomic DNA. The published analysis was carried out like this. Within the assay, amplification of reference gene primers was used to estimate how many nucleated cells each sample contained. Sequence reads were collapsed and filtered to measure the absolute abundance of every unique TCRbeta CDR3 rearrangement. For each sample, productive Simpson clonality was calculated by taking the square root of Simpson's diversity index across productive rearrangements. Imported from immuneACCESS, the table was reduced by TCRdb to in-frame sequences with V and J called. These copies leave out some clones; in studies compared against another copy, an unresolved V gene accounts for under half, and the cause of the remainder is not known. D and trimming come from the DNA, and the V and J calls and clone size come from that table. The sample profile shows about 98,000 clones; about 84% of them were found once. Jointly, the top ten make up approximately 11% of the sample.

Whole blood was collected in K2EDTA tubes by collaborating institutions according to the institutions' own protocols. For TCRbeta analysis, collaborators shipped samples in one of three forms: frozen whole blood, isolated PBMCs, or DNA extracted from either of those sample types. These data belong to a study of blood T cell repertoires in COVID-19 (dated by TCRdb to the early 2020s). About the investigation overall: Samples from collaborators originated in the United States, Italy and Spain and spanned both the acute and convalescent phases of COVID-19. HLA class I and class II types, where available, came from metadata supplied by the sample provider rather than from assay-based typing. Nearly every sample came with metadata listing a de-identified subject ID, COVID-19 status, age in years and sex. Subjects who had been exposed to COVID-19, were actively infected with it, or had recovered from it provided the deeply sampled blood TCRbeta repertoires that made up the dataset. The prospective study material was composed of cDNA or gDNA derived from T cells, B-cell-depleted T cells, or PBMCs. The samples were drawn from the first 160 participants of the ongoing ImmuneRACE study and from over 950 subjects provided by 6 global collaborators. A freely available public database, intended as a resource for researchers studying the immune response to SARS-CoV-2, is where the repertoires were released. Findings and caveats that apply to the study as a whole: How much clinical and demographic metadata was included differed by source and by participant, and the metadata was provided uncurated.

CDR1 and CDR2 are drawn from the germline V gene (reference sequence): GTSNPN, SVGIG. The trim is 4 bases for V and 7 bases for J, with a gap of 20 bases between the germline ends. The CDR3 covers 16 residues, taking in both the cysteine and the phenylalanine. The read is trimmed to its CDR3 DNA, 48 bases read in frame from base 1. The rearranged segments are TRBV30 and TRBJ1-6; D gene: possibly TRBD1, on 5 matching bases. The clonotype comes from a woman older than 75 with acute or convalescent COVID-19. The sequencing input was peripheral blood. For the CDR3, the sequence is CAWTIAGKGRNSPLHF. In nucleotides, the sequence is TGTGCCTGGACCATCGCGGGGAAGGGGCGAAATTCACCCCTCCACTTT.